This T cell receptor (beta chain) is from a study of sequential checkpoint blockade in melanoma. Study details: Both treatment sequences were followed by maintenance nivolumab. 91 pretreatment tumor DNA samples were TCRβ immunosequenced. After nivolumab or ipilimumab alone, over 20 patients had week-13 rebiopsies.

Study results and limitations: PD-L1 staining and CD8+ counts, not mutational load, tracked tumor T-cell clonality.

This clone has more than one count but fewer than ten. What it recognizes is unknown. Sequencing used immunoSEQ multiplex PCR; TCRdb keeps in-frame clones, though not all of them. Counted here are several thousand clones, 23% occurring once; the ten biggest clones make up roughly 9%. Regarding treatment: randomized to nivolumab then ipilimumab (arm A) or the reverse (arm B). The starting material was tumor tissue (inferred from file names), obtained from a patient given nivolumab and ipilimumab in sequence. The sequence was obtained from a human donor with melanoma.

Here the CDR3 DNA reads TGTGCCAGCAGTTTCCCGGGACTAACGTACCAAGAGACCCAGTACTTC. Residues: CASSFPGLTYQETQYF. The rearrangement joins TRBV6-8 to TRBJ2-5, with TRBD2 identical over 7 bases. From germline, CDR1 is MNHGY and CDR2 SAAAGT. The CDR3 sequence is 16 residues long. V lost 4 bases and J lost 0; bases outside the gene matches: 8.